The 2 T cell receptor beta chains in this list originate from one sample, sequenced in a study of T cell responses to AZD1222 COVID-19 vaccine. The repertoire was sequenced with immunoSEQ multiplex PCR; TCRdb's copy has only in-frame clones and lacks some. The table lists approximately 140,000 clones, under 95% of them singletons. The specimen comprised peripheral blood, sampled on day 0 of AZD1222 vaccination. These receptors all come from an adult in good health.

The V gene is TRBV7-3, the J gene TRBJ1-6; D call uncertain. The CDR3 is 13 amino acids. The V end was cut by 1 base, the J end by 7 bases, with 5 bases between. Germline V gene sequence: CDR1 SGHTA, CDR2 FQGTGA. In DNA, the CDR3 is TGTGCCAGCAGCTTAAGTAGGAATTCACCCCTCCACTTT. Encoded protein: CASSLSRNSPLHF.

This clone was detected only once. V gene TRBV27 combines with J gene TRBJ1-5; D gene unclear. The CDR3 length is 16 residues. The germline CDR1 and CDR2 sequences are MNHEY and SMNVEV (reference sequence). Trimming took off 5 bases at V and 4 bases at J, with 18 bases between the two ends. The CDR3 loop is CASSPLETAINQPQHF. The CDR3 DNA sequence: TGTGCCAGCAGTCCCCTTGAGACGGCTATTAATCAGCCCCAGCATTTT.